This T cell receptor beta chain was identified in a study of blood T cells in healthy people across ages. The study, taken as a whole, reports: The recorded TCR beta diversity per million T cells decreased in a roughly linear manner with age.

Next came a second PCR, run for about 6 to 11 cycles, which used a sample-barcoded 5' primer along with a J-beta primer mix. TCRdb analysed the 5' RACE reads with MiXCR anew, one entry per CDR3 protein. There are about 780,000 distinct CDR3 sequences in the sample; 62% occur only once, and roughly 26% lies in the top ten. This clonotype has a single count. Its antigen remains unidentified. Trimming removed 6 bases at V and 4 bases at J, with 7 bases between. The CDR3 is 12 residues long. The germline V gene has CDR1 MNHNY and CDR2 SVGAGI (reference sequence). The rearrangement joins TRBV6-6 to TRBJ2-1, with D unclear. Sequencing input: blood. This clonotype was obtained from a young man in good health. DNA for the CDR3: TGTGCCAGCAGGCCCACATACAATGAGCAGTTCTTC. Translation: CASRPTYNEQFF.